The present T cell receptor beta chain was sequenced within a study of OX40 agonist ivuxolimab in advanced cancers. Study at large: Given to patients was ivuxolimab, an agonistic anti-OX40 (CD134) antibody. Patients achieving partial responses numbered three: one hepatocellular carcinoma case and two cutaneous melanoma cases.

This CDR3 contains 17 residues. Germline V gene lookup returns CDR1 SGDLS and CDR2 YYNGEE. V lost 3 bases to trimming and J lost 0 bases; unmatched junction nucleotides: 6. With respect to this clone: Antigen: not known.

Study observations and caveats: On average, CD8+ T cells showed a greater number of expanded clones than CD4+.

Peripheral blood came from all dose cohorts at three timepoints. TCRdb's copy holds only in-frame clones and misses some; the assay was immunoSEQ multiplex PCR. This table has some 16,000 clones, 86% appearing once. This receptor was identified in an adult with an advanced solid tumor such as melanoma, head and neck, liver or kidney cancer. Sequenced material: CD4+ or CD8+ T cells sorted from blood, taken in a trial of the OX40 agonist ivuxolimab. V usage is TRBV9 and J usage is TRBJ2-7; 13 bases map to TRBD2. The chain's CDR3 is CASSASRTSGSSYEQYF. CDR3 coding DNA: TGTGCCAGCAGCGCAAGCCGGACTAGCGGGAGCTCCTACGAGCAGTACTTC.